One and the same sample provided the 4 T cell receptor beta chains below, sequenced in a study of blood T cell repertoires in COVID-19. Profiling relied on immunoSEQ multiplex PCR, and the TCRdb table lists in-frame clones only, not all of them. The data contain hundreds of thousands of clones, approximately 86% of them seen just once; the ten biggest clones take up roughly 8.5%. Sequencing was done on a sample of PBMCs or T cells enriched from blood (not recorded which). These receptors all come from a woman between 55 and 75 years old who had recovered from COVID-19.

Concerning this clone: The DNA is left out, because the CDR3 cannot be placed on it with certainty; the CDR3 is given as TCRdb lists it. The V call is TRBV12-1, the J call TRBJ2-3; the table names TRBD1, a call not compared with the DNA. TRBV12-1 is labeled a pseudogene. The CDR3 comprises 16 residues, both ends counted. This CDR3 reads CASSLVGTGNPDTQYF.

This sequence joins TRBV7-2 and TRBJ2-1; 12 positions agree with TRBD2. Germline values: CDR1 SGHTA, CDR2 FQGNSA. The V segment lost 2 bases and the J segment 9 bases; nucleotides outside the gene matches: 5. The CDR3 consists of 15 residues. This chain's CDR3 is CASSLSSGGAFEQFF. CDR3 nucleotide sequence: TGTGCCAGCAGCTTATCTAGCGGGGGGGCCTTTGAGCAGTTCTTC.

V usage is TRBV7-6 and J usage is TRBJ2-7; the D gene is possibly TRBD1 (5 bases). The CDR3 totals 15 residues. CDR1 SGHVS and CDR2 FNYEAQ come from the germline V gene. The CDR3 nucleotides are TGTGCCAGCAGCCTCACAGGATACCGTTCCTTCGAGCAGTACGTC. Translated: CASSLTGYRSFEQYV.

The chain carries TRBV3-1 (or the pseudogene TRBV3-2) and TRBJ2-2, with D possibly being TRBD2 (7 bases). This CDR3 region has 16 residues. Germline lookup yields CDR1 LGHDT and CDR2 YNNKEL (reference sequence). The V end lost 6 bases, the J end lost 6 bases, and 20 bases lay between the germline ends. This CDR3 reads CASSSDRGALAGELFF. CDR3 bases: TGTGCCAGCAGTAGCGACCGGGGGGCGCTGGCCGGGGAGCTGTTTTTT.